These T cell receptor beta chains were read from a single sample in a study of CD8 T cells in Susac syndrome. TCRdb re-called the immunoSEQ multiplex PCR reads through MiXCR, storing one row per CDR3 protein. The repertoire holds about 100,000 distinct CDR3 sequences, with nearly 97% as singletons. The source material was CD8+ T cells from PBMCs. The receptors derive from a human donor with Susac syndrome. Each CDR3 is given with its conserved first and last residue.

j_call: TRBJ2-7; v_call: TRBV6-1; cdr3_aa: CASSTGFGTSLNEQYF
j_call: TRBJ2-5; v_call: TRBV20-1; cdr3_aa: CSAGRVDTQETQYF
j_call: TRBJ2-2; v_call: TRBV15; cdr3_aa: CATSGRTSGTGGTGELFF
j_call: TRBJ1-5; v_call: TRBV20-1; cdr3_aa: CSLGGLDQPQHF
j_call: TRBJ2-3; v_call: TRBV29-1; cdr3_aa: CSSGPGHTDTQYF
j_call: TRBJ1-5; v_call: TRBV9; cdr3_aa: CASDHGDSNQPQHF
j_call: TRBJ1-1; v_call: TRBV29-1; cdr3_aa: CSVGLAGTEAFF
j_call: TRBJ2-4; v_call: TRBV20-1; cdr3_aa: CSARGGDGGIQYF
j_call: TRBJ1-2; v_call: TRBV4-1; cdr3_aa: CASSVPGQTTHGYTF
j_call: TRBJ2-7; v_call: TRBV5-6; cdr3_aa: CASSQRHSYEQYF
j_call: TRBJ1-4; v_call: TRBV5-1; cdr3_aa: CASSLTPTGGREKLFF
j_call: TRBJ2-7; v_call: TRBV7-9; cdr3_aa: CASSLGFGYEQYF
j_call: TRBJ2-3; v_call: TRBV9; cdr3_aa: CASSVGRTATDTQYF
j_call: TRBJ2-2; v_call: TRBV2; cdr3_aa: CASSGHNANTGELFF
j_call: TRBJ2-5; v_call: TRBV27; cdr3_aa: CASSPGTIETQYF
j_call: TRBJ2-3; v_call: TRBV20-1; cdr3_aa: CSARSTSGGPSVWDTQYF
j_call: TRBJ2-3; v_call: TRBV4-1; cdr3_aa: CASSQEPELQYF
j_call: TRBJ2-3; v_call: TRBV29-1; cdr3_aa: CSVEGLAPTDTQYF
j_call: TRBJ2-7; v_call: TRBV9; cdr3_aa: CASSALQGLQYF
j_call: TRBJ1-2; v_call: TRBV20-1; cdr3_aa: CSAPGTARGYTF
j_call: TRBJ2-7; v_call: TRBV29-1; cdr3_aa: CSVEAPRGAPYEQYF
j_call: TRBJ1-2; v_call: TRBV29-1; cdr3_aa: CSVERTGGSYTF
j_call: TRBJ1-2; v_call: TRBV20-1; cdr3_aa: CSATTPGPYGYTF
j_call: TRBJ1-1; v_call: TRBV15; cdr3_aa: CATAPGPKVTEAFF
j_call: TRBJ1-1; v_call: TRBV20-1; cdr3_aa: CSARYGQTAFF
j_call: TRBJ2-2; v_call: TRBV25-1; cdr3_aa: CASSDRDRGTGELFF
j_call: TRBJ2-5; v_call: TRBV12-3/TRBV12-4; cdr3_aa: CASSLGGLAAEETQYF
j_call: TRBJ1-3; v_call: TRBV20-1; cdr3_aa: CSTQDLHSGNTIYF